This T cell receptor beta chain was recovered during a study of T cell changes during pregnancy in multiple sclerosis. The germline gives CDR1 SGHRS, CDR2 YFSETQ. CDR3 length equals 15 residues. The V segment lost 4 bases and the J segment 2 bases; nucleotides outside the gene matches: 6. Here immunoSEQ multiplex PCR was the method, and the copy in TCRdb shows in-frame clones only, minus some. The profile shows 11,000 or so clones, around 94% of them singletons. Sequencing used CD4+ T cells from peripheral blood mononuclear cells, obtained before pregnancy. The chain recombines TRBV5-1 with TRBJ2-7; TRBD1 aligns across 10 bases. This clonotype originated in a female donor with multiple sclerosis, enrolled in a pregnancy study. This chain's CDR3 is CASSKGTGVTYEQYF. In DNA, the CDR3 is TGCGCCAGCAGCAAAGGGACAGGGGTGACCTACGAGCAGTACTTC.